This TCR beta chain was documented in a study of cytomegalovirus exposure and HLA in healthy donors. Looking at the study overall: For the 300 to 450 genotyped donors, 65% to 90% fell within the Caucasian-associated ancestry cluster. Study conclusions and caveats: Analyses of presence/absence relied on an assumption of roughly uniform sequencing depth across donors.

A word on this clone: Its antigen is unknown.

This PCR relied on a set of 60 Vbeta primers and 13 Jbeta primers. Data came from immunoSEQ multiplex PCR; TCRdb stores just in-frame clones and leaves some out. The sample shows approximately 170,000 clones, 80% of them seen only once. V gave up 5 bases and J gave up 1 base, with 11 bases separating them. This CDR3 is built from 14 residues. The germline V gene has CDR1 SGHTA and CDR2 FQGNSA. The TCR originated in a woman in her 50s in good health and CMV-seropositive. The genes are TRBV7-2 and TRBJ1-1, with no clear D. Sequencing was carried out using PBMCs. This CDR3 reads CASSVNSPNTEAFF. CDR3 nucleotides: TGTGCCAGCAGCGTGAACAGCCCGAACACTGAAGCTTTCTTT.